This is a list of T cell receptor beta chains from one sample in a study of blood T cells in healthy people across ages. TCRdb reprocessed the 5' RACE reads with MiXCR, giving one entry per CDR3 protein. The table includes 450,000 to 700,000 distinct CDR3 sequences, about 25% detected once. Sequencing was carried out using blood. The receptors originated from a woman in her 70s in good health. The CDR3 runs from the conserved cysteine through the conserved F or W. The D gene is left open where the match is weak. Expanded clones are given a class, and other clones once, few, many or no size at all.

clone size	V gene	D gene	J gene	CDR3 length	CDR3 DNA	CDR3 protein
few	TRBV12-3/TRBV12-4	-	TRBJ1-2	12	TGTGCCAGCGCCCAGACCGCCCGAGGCTACACCTTC	CASAQTARGYTF
-	TRBV20-1	-	TRBJ2-4	13	TGCAGTGCTAGGTTCAGGGGATGGGACATTCAGTACTTC	CSARFRGWDIQYF
-	TRBV6-5	TRBD1	TRBJ2-3	14	TGTACCAGCAAGCAGACAGGGAGAGGAGATACGCAGTATTTT	CTSKQTGRGDTQYF
-	TRBV12-3/TRBV12-4	-	TRBJ1-4	14	TGTGCCAGCAGGGAACAGGTGGCTGGTGAAAAACTGTTTTTT	CASREQVAGEKLFF
-	TRBV6-6	-	TRBJ2-7	13	TGTGCCAGCAGTTACTCCGACAGAAACGAGCAGTACTTC	CASSYSDRNEQYF
-	TRBV7-8	-	TRBJ2-7	14	TGTGCCAGCAGCTTAGTGTGGGTTTCGGACGAGCAGTACTTC	CASSLVWVSDEQYF
-	TRBV3-1	-	TRBJ1-1	14	TGTGCCAGCAGCACCCGGACGGTGAACACTGAAGCTTTCTTT	CASSTRTVNTEAFF
-	TRBV20-1	-	TRBJ2-1	14	TGCAGTGCTAGTCGGTCGGGGTTGGGGACCGAGGAGTTCTTC	CSASRSGLGTEEFF
-	TRBV5-1	TRBD2	TRBJ2-3	16	TGCGCCAGCAGCCTACTAGCGGGGGGGCCAGGAGATACGCAGTATTTT	CASSLLAGGPGDTQYF
few	TRBV20-1	-	TRBJ2-3	16	TGCAGTGCTAGACACCCCGGAGGGGGCATGACAGATACGCAGTATTTT	CSARHPGGGMTDTQYF
few	TRBV20-1	-	TRBJ2-1	13	TGCAGTGCTAGGGGCGGGCACTACAATGAGCAGTTCTTC	CSARGGHYNEQFF
-	TRBV20-1	-	TRBJ2-1	14	TGCAGTGCTGGAAAAGGGACCCAATACAATGAGCAGTTCTTC	CSAGKGTQYNEQFF
-	TRBV5-1	-	TRBJ2-1	13	TGCGCCAGCAGCTCTGAGGACTACAATGAGCAGTTCTTC	CASSSEDYNEQFF
few	TRBV4-3	TRBD2	TRBJ2-2	16	TGCGCCAGCAGCCACTTTAGCGGGGGGGTAACCGGGGAGCTGTTTTTT	CASSHFSGGVTGELFF
-	TRBV4-3	-	TRBJ1-6	19	TGCGCCAGCAGCCAAGATCCCCCGGGGAGGTGGGGGTATAATTCACCCCTCCACTTT	CASSQDPPGRWGYNSPLHF
-	TRBV25-1	TRBD1	TRBJ1-6	13	TGTGCCAGCAGGGAACAGGGGAATTCACCCCTCCACTTT	CASREQGNSPLHF